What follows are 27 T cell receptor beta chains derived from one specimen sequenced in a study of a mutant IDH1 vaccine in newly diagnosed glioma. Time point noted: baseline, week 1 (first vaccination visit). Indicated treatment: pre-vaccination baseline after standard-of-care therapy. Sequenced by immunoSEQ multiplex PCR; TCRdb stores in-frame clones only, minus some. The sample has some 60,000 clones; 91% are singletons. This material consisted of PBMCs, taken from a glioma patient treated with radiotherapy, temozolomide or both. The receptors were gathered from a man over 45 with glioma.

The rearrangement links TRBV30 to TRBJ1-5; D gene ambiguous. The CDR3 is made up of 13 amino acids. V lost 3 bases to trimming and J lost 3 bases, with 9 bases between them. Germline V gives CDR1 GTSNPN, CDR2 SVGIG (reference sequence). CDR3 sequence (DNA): TGTGCCTGGAGAGGGCAACTCAATCAGCCCCAGCATTTT. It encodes CAWRGQLNQPQHF.

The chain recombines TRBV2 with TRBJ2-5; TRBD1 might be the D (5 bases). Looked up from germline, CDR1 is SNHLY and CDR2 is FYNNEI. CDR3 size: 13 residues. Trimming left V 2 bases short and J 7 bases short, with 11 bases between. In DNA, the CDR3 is TGTGCCAGCAGTGAATTAGAGACAGCGACCCAGTACTTC. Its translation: CASSELETATQYF.

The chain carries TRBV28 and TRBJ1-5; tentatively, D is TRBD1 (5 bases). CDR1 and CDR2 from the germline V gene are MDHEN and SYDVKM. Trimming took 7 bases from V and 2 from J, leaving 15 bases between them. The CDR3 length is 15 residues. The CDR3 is CASKRGIGGNQPQHF. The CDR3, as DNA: TGTGCCAGCAAGAGGGGAATTGGTGGCAATCAGCCCCAGCATTTT.

CDR3 loop: CSVSQVGGRVGDTQYF. CDR3 nucleotide sequence: TGCAGCGTTTCCCAGGTCGGGGGACGTGTCGGAGATACGCAGTATTTT. V and J are TRBV29-1 and TRBJ2-3; the D gene is possibly TRBD2 (6 bases). Germline lookup yields CDR1 SQVTM and CDR2 ANQGSEA. The CDR3 covers 16 residues. Trimming cost V 5 bases and J 5 bases, with 23 bases left between them.

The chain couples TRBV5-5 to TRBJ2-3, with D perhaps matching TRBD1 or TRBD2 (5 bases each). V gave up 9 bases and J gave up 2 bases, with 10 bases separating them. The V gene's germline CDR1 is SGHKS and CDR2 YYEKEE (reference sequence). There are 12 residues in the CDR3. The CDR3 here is CANGALTDTQYF. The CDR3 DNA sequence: TGTGCCAACGGGGCCCTCACAGATACGCAGTATTTT.

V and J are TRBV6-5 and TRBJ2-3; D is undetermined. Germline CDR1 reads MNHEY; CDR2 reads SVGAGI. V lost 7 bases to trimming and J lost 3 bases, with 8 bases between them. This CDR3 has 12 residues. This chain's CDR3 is CASTDRTDTQYF. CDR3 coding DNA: TGTGCCAGCACGGACCGGACAGATACGCAGTATTTT.

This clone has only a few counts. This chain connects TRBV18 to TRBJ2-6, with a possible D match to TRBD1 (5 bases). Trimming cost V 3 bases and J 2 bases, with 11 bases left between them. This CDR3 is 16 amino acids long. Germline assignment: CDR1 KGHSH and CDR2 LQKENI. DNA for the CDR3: TGTGCCAGCTCACCCGCAGGGATCCCTGGGGCCAACGTCCTGACTTTC. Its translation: CASSPAGIPGANVLTF.

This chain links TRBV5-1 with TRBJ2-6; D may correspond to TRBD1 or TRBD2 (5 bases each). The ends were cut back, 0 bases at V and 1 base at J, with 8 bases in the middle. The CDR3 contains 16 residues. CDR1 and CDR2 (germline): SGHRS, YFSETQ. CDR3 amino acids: CASSLGGFSGANVLTF. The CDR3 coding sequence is TGCGCCAGCAGCTTGGGGGGGTTTTCTGGGGCCAACGTCCTGACTTTC.

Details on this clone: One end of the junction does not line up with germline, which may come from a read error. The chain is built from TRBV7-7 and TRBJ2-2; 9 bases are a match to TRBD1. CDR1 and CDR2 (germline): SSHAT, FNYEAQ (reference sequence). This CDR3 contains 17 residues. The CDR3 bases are TGTGCTAGCAGCCCGTCTCCGGGACAGGGGAACACCGGGGAGCTGTTTTTT. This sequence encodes CASSPSPGQGNTGELFF.

This CDR3 reads CASSPGGWAALAKNIQYF. The CDR3 DNA reads as TGTGCCAGCAGCCCTGGGGGTTGGGCCGCCCTAGCCAAAAACATTCAGTACTTC. The chain joins TRBV11-3 to TRBJ2-4; possibly TRBD1 or TRBD2 for D (5 bases each). The germline V gene has CDR1 SGHNT and CDR2 YENEEA. The CDR3 has 18 residues. The ends were cut back, 5 bases at V and 0 bases at J, with 20 bases in the middle.

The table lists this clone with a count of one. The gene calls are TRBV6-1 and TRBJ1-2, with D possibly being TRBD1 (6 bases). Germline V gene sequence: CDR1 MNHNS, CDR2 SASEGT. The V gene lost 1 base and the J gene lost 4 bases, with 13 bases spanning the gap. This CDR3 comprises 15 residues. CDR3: CASSEGAGDVYGYTF. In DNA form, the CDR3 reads TGTGCCAGCAGTGAAGGAGCAGGGGACGTCTATGGCTACACCTTC.

CDR3 sequence: CASSYGGKDTF. The CDR3 DNA reads as TGCGCCAGCAGCTATGGGGGGAAGGACACCTTC. The chain uses TRBV5-1 and TRBJ1-2; a possible D gene is TRBD1 (5 bases). V was clipped by 3 bases and J by 12 bases, with 12 bases between them. CDR1 and CDR2 (germline): SGHRS, YFSETQ. The CDR3 has 11 amino acids.

CDR3 coding DNA: TGTGCCAGCAGCTCAAGCCATAGCGTCTCCTACAATGAGCAGTTCTTC. Its protein is CASSSSHSVSYNEQFF. The chain couples TRBV7-8 to TRBJ2-1; tentative D call: TRBD2 (5 bases). The CDR3 length is 16 residues. Trimming pared 4 bases from V and 0 bases from J, leaving 13 bases between. Germline loops: CDR1 SGHVS, CDR2 FQNEAQ.

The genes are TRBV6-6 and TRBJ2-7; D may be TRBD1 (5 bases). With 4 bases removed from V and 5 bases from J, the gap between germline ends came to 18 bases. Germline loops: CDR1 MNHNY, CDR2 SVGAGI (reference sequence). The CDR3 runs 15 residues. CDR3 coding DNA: TGTGCCAGCAGTTCCACACCCGGCAGGGCCGACGAGCAGTACTTC. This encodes CASSSTPGRADEQYF.

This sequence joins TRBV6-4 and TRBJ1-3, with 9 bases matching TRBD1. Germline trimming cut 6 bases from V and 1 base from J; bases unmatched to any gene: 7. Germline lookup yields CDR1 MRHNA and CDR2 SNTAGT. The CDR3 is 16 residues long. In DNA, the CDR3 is TGTGCCAGCAGGGAAACAGGGGGCGGGTCTGGAAACACCATATATTTT. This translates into CASRETGGGSGNTIYF.

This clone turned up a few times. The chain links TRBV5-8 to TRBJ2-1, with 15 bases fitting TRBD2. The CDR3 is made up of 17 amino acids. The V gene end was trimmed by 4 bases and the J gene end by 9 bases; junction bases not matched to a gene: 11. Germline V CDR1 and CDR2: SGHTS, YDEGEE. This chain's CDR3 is CASSPVWTSGGASEQFF. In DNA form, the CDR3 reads TGTGCCAGCAGCCCTGTCTGGACTAGCGGGGGGGCGAGTGAGCAGTTCTTC.

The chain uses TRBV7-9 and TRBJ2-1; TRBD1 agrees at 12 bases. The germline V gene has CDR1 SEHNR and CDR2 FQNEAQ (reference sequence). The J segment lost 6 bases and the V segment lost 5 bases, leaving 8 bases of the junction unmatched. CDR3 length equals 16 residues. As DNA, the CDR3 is TGTGCCAGCAGCCCCCGGGGACAGGGGGCGGGCAATGAGCAGTTCTTC. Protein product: CASSPRGQGAGNEQFF. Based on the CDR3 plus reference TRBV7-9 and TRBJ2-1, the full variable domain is DTGVSQNPRHKITKRGQNVTFRCDPISEHNRLYWYRQTLGQGPEFLTYFQNEAQLEKSRLLSDRFSAERPKGSFSTLEIQRTEQGDSAMYLCASSPRGQGAGNEQFFGPGTRLTVL.

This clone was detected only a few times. CDR3 protein: CASSQDPGVTDTQYF. In nucleotides, the CDR3 is TGTGCCAGCAGCCAGGACCCCGGGGTCACAGATACGCAGTATTTT. The V call is TRBV7-9, the J call TRBJ2-3; weak D call: TRBD2 (5 bases). Deletions cut 5 bases from V and 2 bases from J, with 14 bases between. The CDR3 is made up of 15 amino acids. The germline gives CDR1 SEHNR, CDR2 FQNEAQ (reference sequence).

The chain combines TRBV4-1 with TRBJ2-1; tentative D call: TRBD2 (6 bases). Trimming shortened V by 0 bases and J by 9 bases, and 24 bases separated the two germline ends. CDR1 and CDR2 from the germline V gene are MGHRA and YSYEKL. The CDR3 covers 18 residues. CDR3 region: CASSQDQEEGLEGFEQFF. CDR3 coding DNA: TGCGCCAGCAGCCAAGATCAGGAGGAGGGACTGGAGGGATTTGAGCAGTTCTTC.

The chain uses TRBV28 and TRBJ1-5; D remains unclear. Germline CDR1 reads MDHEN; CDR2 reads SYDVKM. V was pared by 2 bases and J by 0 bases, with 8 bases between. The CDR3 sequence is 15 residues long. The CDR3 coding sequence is TGTGCCAGCAGTTTACATGGGTATAGCAATCAGCCCCAGCATTTT. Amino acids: CASSLHGYSNQPQHF.

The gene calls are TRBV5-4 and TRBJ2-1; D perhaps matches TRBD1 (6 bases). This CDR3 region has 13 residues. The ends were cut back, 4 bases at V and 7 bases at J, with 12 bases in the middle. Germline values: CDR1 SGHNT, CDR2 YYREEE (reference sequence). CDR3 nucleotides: TGTGCCAGCAGCGCGGTACAGGGAAATGAGCAGTTCTTC. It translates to CASSAVQGNEQFF.

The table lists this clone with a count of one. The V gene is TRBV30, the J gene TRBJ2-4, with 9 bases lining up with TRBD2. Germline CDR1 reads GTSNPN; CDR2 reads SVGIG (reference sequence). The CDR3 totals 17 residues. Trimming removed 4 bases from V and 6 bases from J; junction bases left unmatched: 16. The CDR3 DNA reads TGTGCCTGGACCCCTATTGTAGCGGGGGTTTTCGGAAACATTCAGTACTTC. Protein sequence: CAWTPIVAGVFGNIQYF.

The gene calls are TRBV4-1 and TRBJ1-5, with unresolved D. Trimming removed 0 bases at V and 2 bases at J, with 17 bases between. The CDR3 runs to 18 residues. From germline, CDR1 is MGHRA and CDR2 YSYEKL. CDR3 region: CASSQDMRGRRRNQPQHF. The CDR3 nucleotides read TGCGCCAGCAGCCAAGATATGCGGGGAAGACGGCGCAATCAGCCCCAGCATTTT.

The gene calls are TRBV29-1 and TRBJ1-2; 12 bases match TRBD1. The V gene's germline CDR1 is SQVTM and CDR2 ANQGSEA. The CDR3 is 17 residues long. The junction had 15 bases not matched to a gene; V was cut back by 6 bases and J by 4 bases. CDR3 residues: CSVHSRGTGGDPYGYTF. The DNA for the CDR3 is TGCAGCGTCCATAGCCGTGGGACAGGGGGCGACCCCTATGGCTACACCTTC.

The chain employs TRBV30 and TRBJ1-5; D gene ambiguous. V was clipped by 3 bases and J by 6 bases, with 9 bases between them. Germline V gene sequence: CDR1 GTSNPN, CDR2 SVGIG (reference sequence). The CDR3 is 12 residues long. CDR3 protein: CAWSGVAQPQHF. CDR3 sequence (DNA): TGTGCCTGGAGCGGTGTTGCTCAGCCCCAGCATTTT.

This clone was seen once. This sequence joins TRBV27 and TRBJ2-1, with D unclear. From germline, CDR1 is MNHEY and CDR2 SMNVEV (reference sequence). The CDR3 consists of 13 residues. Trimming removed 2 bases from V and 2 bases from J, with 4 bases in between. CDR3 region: CASSLAAYNEQFF. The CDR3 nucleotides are TGTGCCAGCAGTTTAGCCGCCTACAATGAGCAGTTCTTC.

CDR3 sequence reads: CASSVQGARRDEQYF. The DNA for the CDR3 is TGCGCCAGCAGCGTACAGGGGGCGCGACGGGACGAGCAGTACTTC. The chain links TRBV5-1 to TRBJ2-7; the match to TRBD1 covers 9 bases. Germline CDR1 SGHRS, CDR2 YFSETQ. V trimming: 4 bases; J trimming: 5 bases; junction bases outside the gene matches: 10. The CDR3 extends over 15 amino acids.